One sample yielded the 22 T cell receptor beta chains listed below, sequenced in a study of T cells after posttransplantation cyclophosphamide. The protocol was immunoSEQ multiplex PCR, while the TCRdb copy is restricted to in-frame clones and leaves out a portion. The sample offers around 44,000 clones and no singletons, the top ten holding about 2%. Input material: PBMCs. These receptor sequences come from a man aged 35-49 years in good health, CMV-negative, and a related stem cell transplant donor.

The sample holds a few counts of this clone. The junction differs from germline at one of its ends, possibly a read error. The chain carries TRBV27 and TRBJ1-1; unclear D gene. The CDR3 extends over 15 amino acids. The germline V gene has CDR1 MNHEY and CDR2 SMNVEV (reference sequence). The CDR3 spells CASSLFPGRNPEAFF. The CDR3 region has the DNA TGTGCCAGCAGTTTATTCCCGGGTCGGAACCCTGAAGCTTTCTTT.

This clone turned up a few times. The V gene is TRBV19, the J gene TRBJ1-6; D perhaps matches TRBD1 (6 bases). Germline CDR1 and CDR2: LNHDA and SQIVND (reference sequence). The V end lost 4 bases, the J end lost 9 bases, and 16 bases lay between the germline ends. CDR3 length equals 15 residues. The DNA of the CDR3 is TGTGCCAGTAGTACCCGACAGGATCTGACTTCACCCCTCCACTTT. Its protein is CASSTRQDLTSPLHF.

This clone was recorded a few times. In DNA, the CDR3 is TGTGCCAGCAGCCCGGGACTAGCGGGGGGCGAGCAGTACTTC. The encoded protein is CASSPGLAGGEQYF. This chain uses TRBV14 with TRBJ2-7; 15 bases agree with TRBD2. The CDR3 runs 14 residues. Trimming at V came to 4 bases and at J to 6 bases, leaving 1 base not matched to a gene. Germline assignment: CDR1 SGHDN and CDR2 FVKESK.

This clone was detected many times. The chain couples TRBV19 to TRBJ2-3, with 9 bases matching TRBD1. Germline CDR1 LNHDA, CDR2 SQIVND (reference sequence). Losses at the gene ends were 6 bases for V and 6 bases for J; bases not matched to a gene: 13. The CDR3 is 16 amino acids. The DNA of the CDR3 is TGTGCCAGTAGATCCGACAGGGGGTTTGGAGGGGATACGCAGTATTTT. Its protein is CASRSDRGFGGDTQYF. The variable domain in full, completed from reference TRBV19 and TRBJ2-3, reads DGGITQSPKYLFRKEGQNVTLSCEQNLNHDAMYWYRQDPGQGLRLIYYSQIVNDFQKGDIAEGYSVSREKKESFPLTVTSAQKNPTAFYLCASRSDRGFGGDTQYFGPGTRLTVL.

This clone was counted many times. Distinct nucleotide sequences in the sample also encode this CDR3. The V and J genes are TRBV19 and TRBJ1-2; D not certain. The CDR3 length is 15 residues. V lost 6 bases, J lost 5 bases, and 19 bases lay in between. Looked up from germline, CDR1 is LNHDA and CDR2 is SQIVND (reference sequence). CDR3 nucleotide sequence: TGTGCCAGTAGCCCTCGGATTGGCCGGGAATATGGCTACACCTTC. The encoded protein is CASSPRIGREYGYTF.

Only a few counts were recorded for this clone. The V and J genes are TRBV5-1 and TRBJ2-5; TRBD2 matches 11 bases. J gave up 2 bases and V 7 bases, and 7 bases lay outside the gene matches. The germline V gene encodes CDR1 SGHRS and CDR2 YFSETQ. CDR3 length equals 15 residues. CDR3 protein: CASCTSGGPQETQYF. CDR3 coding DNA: TGCGCCAGCTGTACTAGCGGGGGCCCTCAAGAGACCCAGTACTTC.

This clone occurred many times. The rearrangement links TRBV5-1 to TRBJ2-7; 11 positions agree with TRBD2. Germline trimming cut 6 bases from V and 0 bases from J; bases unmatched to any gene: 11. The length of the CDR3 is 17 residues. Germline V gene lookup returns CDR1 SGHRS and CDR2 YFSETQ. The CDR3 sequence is CASKYGTSGFSSYEQYF. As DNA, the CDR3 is TGCGCCAGCAAGTACGGGACTAGCGGCTTTAGCTCCTACGAGCAGTACTTC.

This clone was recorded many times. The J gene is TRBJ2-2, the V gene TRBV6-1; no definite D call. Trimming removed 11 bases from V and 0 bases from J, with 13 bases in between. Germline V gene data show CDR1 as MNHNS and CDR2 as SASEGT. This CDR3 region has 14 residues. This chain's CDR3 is CALGVAPNTGELFF. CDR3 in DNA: TGTGCCCTTGGTGTGGCTCCGAACACCGGGGAGCTGTTTTTT.

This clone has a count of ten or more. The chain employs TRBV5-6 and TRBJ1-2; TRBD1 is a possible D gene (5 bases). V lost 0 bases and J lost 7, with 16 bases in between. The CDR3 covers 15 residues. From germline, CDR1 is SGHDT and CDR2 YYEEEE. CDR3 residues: CASSLGTGGFGGYTF. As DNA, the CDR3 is TGTGCCAGCAGCTTGGGGACGGGGGGTTTTGGTGGCTACACCTTC. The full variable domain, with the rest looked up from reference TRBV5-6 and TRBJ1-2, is DAGVTQSPTHLIKTRGQQVTLRCSPKSGHDTVSWYQQALGQGPQFIFQYYEEEERQRGNFPDRFSGHQFPNYSSELNVNALLLGDSALYLCASSLGTGGFGGYTFGSGTRLTVV.

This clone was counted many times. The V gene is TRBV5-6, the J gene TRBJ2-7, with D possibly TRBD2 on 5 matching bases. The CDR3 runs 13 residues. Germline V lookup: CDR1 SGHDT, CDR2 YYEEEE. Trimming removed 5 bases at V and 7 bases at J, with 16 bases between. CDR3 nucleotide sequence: TGTGCCAGCAGTAAGAAAGTTACGGGGGAGCAGTACTTC. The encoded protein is CASSKKVTGEQYF.

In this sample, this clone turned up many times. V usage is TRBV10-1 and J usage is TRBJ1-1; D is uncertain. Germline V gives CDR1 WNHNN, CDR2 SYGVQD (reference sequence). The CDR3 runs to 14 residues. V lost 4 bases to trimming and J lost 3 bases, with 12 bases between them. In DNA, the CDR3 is TGCGCCAGCAGTGCCGCCCCCGGGGACACTGAAGCTTTCTTT. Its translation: CASSAAPGDTEAFF.

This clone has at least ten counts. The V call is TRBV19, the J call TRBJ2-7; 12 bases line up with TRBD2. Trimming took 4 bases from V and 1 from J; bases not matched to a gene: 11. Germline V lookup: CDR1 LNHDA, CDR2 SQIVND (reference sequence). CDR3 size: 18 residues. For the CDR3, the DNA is TGTGCCAGTAGTACCAGACTAGCGGGGGATGTCAGATCCTACGAGCAGTACTTC. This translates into CASSTRLAGDVRSYEQYF.

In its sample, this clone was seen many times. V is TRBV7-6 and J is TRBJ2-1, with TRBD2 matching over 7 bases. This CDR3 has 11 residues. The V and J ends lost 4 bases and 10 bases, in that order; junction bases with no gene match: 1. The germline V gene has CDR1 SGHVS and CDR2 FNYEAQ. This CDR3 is CASSSLAEQFF. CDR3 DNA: TGTGCCAGCAGCTCACTAGCGGAGCAGTTCTTC.

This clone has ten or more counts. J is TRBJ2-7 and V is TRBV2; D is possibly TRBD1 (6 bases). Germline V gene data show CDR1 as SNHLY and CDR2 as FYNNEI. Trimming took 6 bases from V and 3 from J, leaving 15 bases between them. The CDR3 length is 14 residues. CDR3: CASRELRGSYEQYF. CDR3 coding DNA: TGTGCCAGCAGGGAACTCAGGGGAAGCTACGAGCAGTACTTC.

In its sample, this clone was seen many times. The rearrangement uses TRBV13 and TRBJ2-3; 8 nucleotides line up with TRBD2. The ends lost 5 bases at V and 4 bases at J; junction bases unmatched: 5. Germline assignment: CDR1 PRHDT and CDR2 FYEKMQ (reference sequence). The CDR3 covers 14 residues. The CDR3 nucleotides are TGTGCCAGCAGCACGTCAGCGGGAGCAGATACGCAGTATTTT. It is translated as CASSTSAGADTQYF.

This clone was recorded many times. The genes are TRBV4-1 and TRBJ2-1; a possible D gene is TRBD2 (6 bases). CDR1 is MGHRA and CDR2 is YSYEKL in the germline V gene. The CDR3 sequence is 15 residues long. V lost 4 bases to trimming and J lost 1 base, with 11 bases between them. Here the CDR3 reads CASSRGGDSYNEQFF. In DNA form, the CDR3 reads TGCGCCAGCAGCCGAGGAGGGGATTCCTACAATGAGCAGTTCTTC.

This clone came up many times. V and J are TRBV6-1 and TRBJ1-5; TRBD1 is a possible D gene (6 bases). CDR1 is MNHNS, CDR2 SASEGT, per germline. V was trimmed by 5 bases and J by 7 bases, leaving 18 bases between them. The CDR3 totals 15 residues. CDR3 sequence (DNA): TGTGCCAGCAGTATGGGCCAGGGGTTCAGGCAGCCCCAGCATTTT. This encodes CASSMGQGFRQPQHF.

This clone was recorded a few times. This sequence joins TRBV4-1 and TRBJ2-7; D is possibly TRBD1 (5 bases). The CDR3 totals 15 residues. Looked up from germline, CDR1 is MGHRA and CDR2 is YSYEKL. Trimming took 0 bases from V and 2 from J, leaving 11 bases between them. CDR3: CASSQDSQGTYEQYF. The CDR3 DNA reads TGCGCCAGCAGCCAAGATTCCCAGGGCACCTACGAGCAGTACTTC.

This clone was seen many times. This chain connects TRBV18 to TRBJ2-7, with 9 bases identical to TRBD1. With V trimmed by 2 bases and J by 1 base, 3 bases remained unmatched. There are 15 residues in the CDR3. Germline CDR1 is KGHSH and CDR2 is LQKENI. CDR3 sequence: CASSPRTGDSYEQYF. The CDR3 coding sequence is TGTGCCAGCTCACCAAGGACAGGGGATTCCTACGAGCAGTACTTC.

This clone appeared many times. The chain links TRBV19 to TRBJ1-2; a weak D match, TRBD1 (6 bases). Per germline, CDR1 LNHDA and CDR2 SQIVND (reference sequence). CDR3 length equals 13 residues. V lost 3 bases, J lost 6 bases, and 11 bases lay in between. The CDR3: CASSISGDHGYTF. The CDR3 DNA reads TGTGCCAGTAGTATTTCAGGGGATCATGGCTACACCTTC.

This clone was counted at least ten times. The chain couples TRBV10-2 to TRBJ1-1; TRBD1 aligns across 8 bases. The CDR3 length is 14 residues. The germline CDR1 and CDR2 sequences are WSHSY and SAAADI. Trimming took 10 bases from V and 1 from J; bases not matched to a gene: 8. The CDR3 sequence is CAIGQGVKNTEAFF. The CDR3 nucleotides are TGCGCCATAGGACAGGGAGTGAAGAACACTGAAGCTTTCTTT.

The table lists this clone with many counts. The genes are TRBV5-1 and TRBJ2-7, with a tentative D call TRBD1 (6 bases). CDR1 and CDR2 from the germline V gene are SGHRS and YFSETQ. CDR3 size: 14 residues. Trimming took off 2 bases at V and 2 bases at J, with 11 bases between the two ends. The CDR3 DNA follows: TGCGCCAGCAGCTTTCACAGGGACGCCTACGAGCAGTACTTC. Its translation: CASSFHRDAYEQYF.